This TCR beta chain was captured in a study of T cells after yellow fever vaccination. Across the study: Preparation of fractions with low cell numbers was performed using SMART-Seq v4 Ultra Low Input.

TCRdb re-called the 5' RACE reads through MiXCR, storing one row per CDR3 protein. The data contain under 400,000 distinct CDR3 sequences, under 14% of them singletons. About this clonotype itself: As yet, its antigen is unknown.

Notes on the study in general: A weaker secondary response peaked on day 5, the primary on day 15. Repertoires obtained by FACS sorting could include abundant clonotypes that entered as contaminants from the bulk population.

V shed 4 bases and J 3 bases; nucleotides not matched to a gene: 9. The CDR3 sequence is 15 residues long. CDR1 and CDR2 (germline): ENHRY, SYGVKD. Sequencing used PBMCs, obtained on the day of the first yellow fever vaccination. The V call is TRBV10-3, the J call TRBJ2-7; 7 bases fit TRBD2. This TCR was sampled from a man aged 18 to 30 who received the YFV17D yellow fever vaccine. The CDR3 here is CAISGEGMRGYEQYF. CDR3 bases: TGTGCCATCAGTGGGGAGGGGATGAGGGGCTACGAGCAGTACTTC.